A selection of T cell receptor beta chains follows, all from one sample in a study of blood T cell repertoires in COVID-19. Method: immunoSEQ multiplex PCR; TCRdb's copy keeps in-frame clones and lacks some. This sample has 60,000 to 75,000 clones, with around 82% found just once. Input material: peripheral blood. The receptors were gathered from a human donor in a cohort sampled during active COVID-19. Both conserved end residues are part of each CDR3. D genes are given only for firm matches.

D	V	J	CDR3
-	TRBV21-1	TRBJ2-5	CASSKCKGTGILETQYF
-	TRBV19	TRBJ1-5	CASSIDRYNQPQHF
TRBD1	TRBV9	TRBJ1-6	CASSVAGQGERSPLHF
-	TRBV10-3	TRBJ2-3	CAISESIDTDTQYF
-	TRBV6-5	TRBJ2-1	CASSYRDKNEQFF
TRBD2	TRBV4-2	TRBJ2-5	CASSQGFGGEETQYF
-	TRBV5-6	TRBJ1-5	CASSLRDQPQHF
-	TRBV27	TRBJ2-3	CASSLTGYNTDTQYF
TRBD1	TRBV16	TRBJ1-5	CASSRDREAPQHF
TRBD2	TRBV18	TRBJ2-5	CASSPLSGREETQYF
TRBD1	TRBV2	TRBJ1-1	CANGQGNTEAFF
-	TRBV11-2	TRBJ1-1	CASSSGVNTEAFF
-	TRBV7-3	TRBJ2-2	CASSLITNTGELFF
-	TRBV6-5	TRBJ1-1	CASSYSRHTEAFF
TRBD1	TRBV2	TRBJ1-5	CASSQGGGIQPQHF
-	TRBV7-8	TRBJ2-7	CASSFNFPGSSYEQYF
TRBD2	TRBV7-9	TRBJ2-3	CASSLGSGGNTDTQYF
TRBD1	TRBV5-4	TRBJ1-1	CASSTDRVNTEAFF
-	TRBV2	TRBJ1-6	CASSGMTGLGSPLHF
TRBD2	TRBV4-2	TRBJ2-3	CASSQDSGSTDTQYF
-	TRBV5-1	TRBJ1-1	CASSSVGPNTEAFF
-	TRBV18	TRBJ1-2	CASSPDTLYNGYTF
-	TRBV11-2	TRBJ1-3	CASSLGGNGNTIYF
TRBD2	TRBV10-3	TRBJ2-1	CAIRTGLAGYNEQFF
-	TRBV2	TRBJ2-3	CASRDGVVADTQYF
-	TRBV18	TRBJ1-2	CASLPTSGHGYTF